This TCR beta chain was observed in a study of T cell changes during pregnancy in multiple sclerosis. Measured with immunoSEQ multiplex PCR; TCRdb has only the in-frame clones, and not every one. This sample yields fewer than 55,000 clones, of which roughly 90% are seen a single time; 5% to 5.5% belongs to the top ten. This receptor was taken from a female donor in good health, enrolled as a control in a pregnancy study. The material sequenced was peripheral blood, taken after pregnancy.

The CDR3 DNA follows: TGTGCCAGTAGTATCTGGGGGAGGGACTATGGCTACACCTTC. This encodes CASSIWGRDYGYTF. The chain uses TRBV19 and TRBJ1-2; a possible D gene is TRBD1 (5 bases). The V gene lost 3 bases and the J gene lost 3 bases, with 11 bases spanning the gap. Per the germline V gene, CDR1 is LNHDA and CDR2 is SQIVND (reference sequence). CDR3 size: 14 residues.